The 25 T cell receptor beta chains below come from one sample, sequenced in a study of cytomegalovirus exposure and HLA in healthy donors. PCR used 60 Vbeta primers and 13 Jbeta primers. Data came from immunoSEQ multiplex PCR; TCRdb stores just in-frame clones and leaves some out. In the table there are 150,000 to 200,000 clones, approximately 80% of which are singletons. What was sequenced was PBMCs. These receptor sequences come from a woman in her forties or fifties in good health and CMV-seronegative.

This chain links TRBV11-2 with TRBJ1-1; D is unclear. The CDR3 has 14 residues. Trimming took 5 bases from V and 3 from J, leaving 13 bases between them. The germline V gene encodes CDR1 SGHAT and CDR2 FQNNGV. The CDR3 bases are TGTGCCAGCAGCCCCCTCCTCAGGTACACTGAAGCTTTCTTT. It encodes CASSPLLRYTEAFF.

The rearrangement uses TRBV11-2 and TRBJ2-1; a possible D gene is TRBD2 (5 bases). V shed 0 bases and J shed 8 bases, with 14 bases lying between them. This CDR3 is built from 15 residues. Germline V CDR1 and CDR2: SGHAT, FQNNGV. In nucleotides, the CDR3 is TGTGCCAGCAGCTTAGATACTAGGGCCCGGTATGAGCAGTTCTTC. Amino acid sequence: CASSLDTRARYEQFF.

The chain has TRBV2 and TRBJ2-3; D is perhaps TRBD1 (6 bases). In germline, CDR1 is SNHLY, CDR2 FYNNEI. The CDR3 has 15 amino acids. The V end was cut by 4 bases, the J end by 3 bases, with 14 bases between. This chain's CDR3 is CASSGHSRGTDTQYF. As DNA, the CDR3 is TGTGCCAGCAGTGGGCATTCTAGGGGGACAGATACGCAGTATTTT.

CDR3 sequence (DNA): TGTGCCAGCAGTGCCTGGACTAGCGGACCCTACGAGCAGTACTTC. Its translation is CASSAWTSGPYEQYF. This chain joins TRBV28 and TRBJ2-7; 10 bases are shared with TRBD2. The V and J ends lost 5 bases and 2 bases, in that order; junction bases with no gene match: 6. Germline assignment: CDR1 MDHEN and CDR2 SYDVKM. The CDR3 has 15 amino acids.

The chain couples TRBV19 to TRBJ2-3, with D perhaps TRBD2 (6 bases). Trimming cost V 7 bases and J 6 bases, with 23 bases left between them. There are 16 residues in the CDR3. Germline V gene sequence: CDR1 LNHDA, CDR2 SQIVND (reference sequence). This CDR3 reads CASTTLLGAGPDTQYF. The CDR3 region has the DNA TGTGCCAGTACCACTCTTCTAGGGGCGGGACCGGATACGCAGTATTTT. Full variable domain (rest looked up from reference TRBV19 and TRBJ2-3): DGGITQSPKYLFRKEGQNVTLSCEQNLNHDAMYWYRQDPGQGLRLIYYSQIVNDFQKGDIAEGYSVSREKKESFPLTVTSAQKNPTAFYLCASTTLLGAGPDTQYFGPGTRLTVL.

This clone was picked up a small number of times. This chain uses TRBV6-1 with TRBJ1-5; a possible D gene is TRBD1 (5 bases). V lost 2 bases to trimming and J lost 0 bases, with 20 bases between them. The germline V gene encodes CDR1 MNHNS and CDR2 SASEGT. CDR3 length: 19 amino acids. The DNA for the CDR3 is TGTGCCAGCAGTGAAAGACTCCTTTGGGGGGAAAATAGCAATCAGCCCCAGCATTTT. This codes for CASSERLLWGENSNQPQHF.

This clone has only a few counts. The chain joins TRBV7-9 to TRBJ2-2; 9 positions agree with TRBD1. The CDR3 runs to 17 residues. Trimming at V came to 6 bases and at J to 5 bases, leaving 13 bases not matched to a gene. CDR1 is SEHNR and CDR2 is FQNEAQ in the germline V gene (reference sequence). CDR3 loop: CASRWASGQGITGELFF. The CDR3 nucleotides read TGTGCCAGCAGATGGGCCTCGGGACAGGGCATAACCGGGGAGCTGTTTTTT.

This clone was found once. The V and J genes are TRBV29-1 and TRBJ2-1; D possibly corresponds to TRBD2 (6 bases). Germline CDR1 reads SQVTM; CDR2 reads ANQGSEA. V was clipped by 6 bases and J by 4 bases, with 13 bases between them. This CDR3 comprises 13 residues. CDR3 protein: CSVAASAYNEQFF. CDR3 nucleotides: TGCAGCGTGGCTGCTAGCGCATACAATGAGCAGTTCTTC.

This clone was seen only once. The CDR3 sequence: CAWGGGTTVIETQYF. The DNA of the CDR3 is TGTGCCTGGGGGGGTGGGACTACGGTTATAGAGACCCAGTACTTC. The gene calls are TRBV30 and TRBJ2-5; 7 nucleotides match TRBD2. V dropped 5 bases and J dropped 4; count of bases not matched to a gene: 13. CDR3 length: 15 amino acids. CDR1 GTSNPN and CDR2 SVGIG come from the germline V gene (reference sequence).

The rearrangement joins TRBV7-6 to TRBJ1-5; a weak D match, TRBD1 (6 bases). Germline assignment: CDR1 SGHVS and CDR2 FNYEAQ. The CDR3 extends over 16 amino acids. The V gene lost 1 base and the J gene lost 0 bases, with 10 bases spanning the gap. As DNA, the CDR3 is TGTGCCAGCAGCTTAGGGACAGCTTATAGCAATCAGCCCCAGCATTTT. It yields the protein CASSLGTAYSNQPQHF.

The genes are TRBV28 and TRBJ1-4, with 7 bases lining up with TRBD1. CDR3 size: 15 residues. Per germline, CDR1 MDHEN and CDR2 SYDVKM. V shed 3 bases, J shed 4 bases, and the junction held 5 bases outside the gene matches. This CDR3 reads CASSLETGLNEKLFF. CDR3 DNA sequence: TGTGCCAGCAGTTTGGAGACAGGGCTTAATGAAAAACTGTTTTTT.

This clone was counted a single time. This chain uses TRBV28 with TRBJ1-5; D possibly corresponds to TRBD1 (6 bases). Trimming removed 6 bases at V and 1 base at J, with 16 bases between. The CDR3 runs to 16 residues. The germline CDR1 and CDR2 sequences are MDHEN and SYDVKM. The DNA of the CDR3 is TGTGCCAGCAGCATTTACGGCGGGGGCAGCAATCAGCCCCAGCATTTT. Protein product: CASSIYGGGSNQPQHF.

The chain combines TRBV4-1 with TRBJ2-7; TRBD2 matches at 10 bases. The CDR3 has 15 amino acids. Germline V gene data show CDR1 as MGHRA and CDR2 as YSYEKL. With V trimmed by 4 bases and J by 1 base, 4 bases remained unmatched. CDR3 sequence reads: CASSPGLAFSYEQYF. As DNA, the CDR3 is TGCGCCAGCAGCCCGGGACTAGCGTTTTCCTACGAGCAGTACTTC.

This chain connects TRBV7-9 to TRBJ2-3, with a weak D call TRBD1 (6 bases). Germline values: CDR1 SEHNR, CDR2 FQNEAQ (reference sequence). The CDR3 is 15 amino acids. V dropped 4 bases and J dropped 2 bases, with 13 bases sitting between them. DNA for the CDR3: TGTGCCAGCAGCTCCTCAGGGGAGAACACAGATACGCAGTATTTT. Protein: CASSSSGENTDTQYF.

V usage is TRBV27 and J usage is TRBJ2-1; TRBD2 matches at 7 bases. Trimming at V came to 8 bases and at J to 4 bases, leaving 8 bases not matched to a gene. There are 14 residues in the CDR3. Germline loops: CDR1 MNHEY, CDR2 SMNVEV (reference sequence). CDR3 sequence (DNA): TGTGCCAGCGGCGAAGCTAGCGGATACAATGAGCAGTTCTTC. Translated, it gives CASGEASGYNEQFF.

The rearrangement links TRBV27 to TRBJ2-1; D remains unclear. This CDR3 contains 14 residues. Trimming removed 5 bases at V and 3 bases at J, with 11 bases between. Germline assignment: CDR1 MNHEY and CDR2 SMNVEV (reference sequence). The chain's CDR3 is CASSPSRFYNEQFF. CDR3 in DNA: TGTGCCAGCAGTCCCAGTCGATTCTACAATGAGCAGTTCTTC.

The chain combines TRBV11-2 with TRBJ1-1; unclear D gene. There are 18 residues in the CDR3. The germline CDR1 and CDR2 sequences are SGHAT and FQNNGV. Trimming took 2 bases from V and 2 from J, leaving 21 bases between them. For the CDR3, the DNA is TGTGCCAGCAGCTTAACGCGGTCCCTAGTAGGATTCAACACTGAAGCTTTCTTT. This translates into CASSLTRSLVGFNTEAFF.

This chain uses TRBV30 with TRBJ2-2; D is possibly TRBD1 (5 bases). There are 18 residues in the CDR3. Looked up from germline, CDR1 is GTSNPN and CDR2 is SVGIG (reference sequence). Trimming removed 0 bases at V and 5 bases at J, with 22 bases between. CDR3 coding DNA: TGTGCCTGGAGTGTATTCCCGAATAGGGGAATCGGGACCGGGGAGCTGTTTTTT. Translating it yields CAWSVFPNRGIGTGELFF.

V is TRBV13 and J is TRBJ2-7; 8 nucleotides line up with TRBD1. The CDR3 spans 14 residues. V was clipped by 3 bases and J by 6 bases; unmatched bases: 7. Germline CDR1 is PRHDT and CDR2 is FYEKMQ (reference sequence). CDR3 sequence (DNA): TGTGCCAGCAGCTTGACCTGGACAGGGCGCGAGCAGTACTTC. Its translation is CASSLTWTGREQYF.

This clone was counted only a few times. The V call is TRBV4-1, the J call TRBJ2-1, with D possibly matching TRBD1 (5 bases). The CDR3 has 16 amino acids. Trimming took off 0 bases at V and 6 bases at J, with 15 bases between the two ends. Germline V lookup: CDR1 MGHRA, CDR2 YSYEKL. The CDR3 region has the DNA TGCGCCAGCAGCCAAGACGCCTCCTTGGGGCTCAATGAGCAGTTCTTC. This gives the protein CASSQDASLGLNEQFF.

The chain carries TRBV5-6 and TRBJ1-2; 7 bases are shared with TRBD1. J lost 5 bases, V lost 4 bases, and 8 bases had no gene match. There are 14 residues in the CDR3. CDR1 and CDR2 (germline): SGHDT, YYEEEE. CDR3 sequence: CASSIRDREYGYTF. As DNA, the CDR3 is TGTGCCAGCAGCATACGGGACAGAGAATATGGCTACACCTTC.

The chain recombines TRBV28 with TRBJ2-1; 8 bases map to TRBD2. The V gene end was trimmed by 6 bases and the J gene end by 7 bases; junction bases not matched to a gene: 14. The length of the CDR3 is 16 residues. Germline CDR1 MDHEN, CDR2 SYDVKM. As DNA, the CDR3 is TGTGCCAGCAGCAAGAAAGCGGGAGTCGGTAGAAATGAGCAGTTCTTC. Residues: CASSKKAGVGRNEQFF.

J is TRBJ2-5 and V is TRBV28, with a weak D call TRBD1 (6 bases). Germline CDR1 MDHEN, CDR2 SYDVKM. V lost 6 bases and J 5 bases, leaving 25 bases between the germline ends. The CDR3 contains 17 residues. The chain's CDR3 is CASSLLTWGQRRETQYF. The CDR3 DNA reads TGTGCCAGCAGCCTCCTTACGTGGGGGCAACGGAGGGAGACCCAGTACTTC.

This clone was seen a single time. The chain uses TRBV7-9 and TRBJ2-2, with TRBD2 as a possible D gene (6 bases). Trimming stripped 5 bases from V and 0 bases from J, with 13 bases between. The germline V gene has CDR1 SEHNR and CDR2 FQNEAQ (reference sequence). CDR3 length equals 16 residues. The CDR3 nucleotides are TGTGCCAGCAGCAGTCGCGGGGTCGCGAACACCGGGGAGCTGTTTTTT. Translation gives CASSSRGVANTGELFF.

The rearrangement links TRBV5-4 to TRBJ1-1, with 7 bases lining up with TRBD1. The germline V gene encodes CDR1 SGHNT and CDR2 YYREEE (reference sequence). Trimming cost V 4 bases and J 1 base; bases outside gene matches: 1. CDR3 length: 13 amino acids. The CDR3 region is CASSGDRNTEAFF. CDR3 coding DNA: TGTGCCAGCAGCGGGGACAGGAACACTGAAGCTTTCTTT.